These 15 T cell receptor beta chains came from one sample sequenced in a study of blood T cell dynamics during melanoma immunotherapy. Libraries were prepared by immunoSEQ multiplex PCR; TCRdb keeps only in-frame clonotypes and omits some of them. This sample has around 900 clones, with approximately 70% found just once. Time point specified: week 3, after first cycle of checkpoint inhibitor. The input for sequencing was central memory CD8+ T cells from blood, taken from a patient treated with checkpoint blockade. The origin of the receptors is a human donor with melanoma.

The rearrangement links TRBV11-1 to TRBJ1-1; the D gene is possibly TRBD1 (5 bases). This CDR3 is built from 16 residues. V was trimmed by 5 bases and J by 5 bases, leaving 21 bases between them. The germline V gene encodes CDR1 SGHAT and CDR2 FQDESV (reference sequence). This CDR3 is CASSPVGSGGGTEAFF. The CDR3 DNA is TGTGCCAGCAGCCCCGTCGGATCCGGGGGTGGTACTGAAGCTTTCTTT.

The rearrangement uses TRBV10-1 and TRBJ2-1, with D tentatively TRBD1 (6 bases). Germline V CDR1 and CDR2: WNHNN, SYGVQD (reference sequence). The germline V and J ends were trimmed by 6 bases and 0 bases, with 12 bases remaining between them. The CDR3 runs to 15 residues. The chain's CDR3 is CASSDRSFSYNEQFF. The CDR3 DNA sequence: TGCGCCAGCAGCGACAGGTCCTTCTCCTACAATGAGCAGTTCTTC.

The chain is built from TRBV6-5 and TRBJ1-2; D unresolved. The germline V gene has CDR1 MNHEY and CDR2 SVGAGI. Trimming took 4 bases from V and 8 from J, leaving 17 bases between them. The CDR3 consists of 14 residues. CDR3 region: CASSFASEATGYTF. The CDR3 DNA is TGTGCCAGCAGTTTCGCCTCCGAGGCGACCGGCTACACCTTC.

A single count supports this clone. This chain uses TRBV6-1 with TRBJ1-4; the match to TRBD1 covers 11 bases. The CDR3 covers 14 residues. Trimming took 5 bases from V and 7 from J; bases not matched to a gene: 3. The germline CDR1 and CDR2 sequences are MNHNS and SASEGT. This CDR3 reads CASSTGTGGEKLFF. The CDR3 bases are TGTGCCAGCAGTACCGGGACAGGGGGTGAAAAACTGTTTTTT.

The rearrangement links TRBV28 to TRBJ2-1; 8 bases are shared with TRBD2. The V and J ends lost 7 bases and 9 bases, in that order; junction bases with no gene match: 5. The CDR3 contains 12 residues. Germline V gene sequence: CDR1 MDHEN, CDR2 SYDVKM. DNA for the CDR3: TGTGCCAGCAACCCCGCGGGGGGTGAGCAGTTCTTC. Translation: CASNPAGGEQFF.

The chain carries TRBV4-2 and TRBJ2-6, with unresolved D. Per the germline V gene, CDR1 is LGHNA and CDR2 is YNFKEQ. The CDR3 consists of 17 residues. V was cut by 5 bases and J by 5 bases, with 19 bases left in between. CDR3 region: CASSVAPIQSRANVLTF. CDR3 sequence (DNA): TGTGCCAGCAGCGTTGCGCCCATACAAAGTCGGGCCAACGTCCTGACTTTC.

Judged by abundance, this clone is hyperexpanded. The V and J genes are TRBV7-9 and TRBJ2-7; 13 bases map to TRBD2. V shed 5 bases, J shed 0 bases, and the junction held 4 bases outside the gene matches. CDR1 and CDR2 from the germline V gene are SEHNR and FQNEAQ (reference sequence). CDR3 length equals 16 residues. The CDR3 DNA reads as TGTGCCAGCAGCCCCTGGACTAGCGGGAGCTCCTACGAGCAGTACTTC. Translating it yields CASSPWTSGSSYEQYF.

The chain couples TRBV11-2 to TRBJ2-7, with 7 bases aligning to TRBD1. Germline loops: CDR1 SGHAT, CDR2 FQNNGV. The CDR3 is 13 amino acids. Trimming at V came to 5 bases and at J to 4 bases, leaving 5 bases not matched to a gene. The CDR3 here is CASSVGQAYEQYF. In nucleotides, the CDR3 is TGTGCCAGCAGCGTCGGACAGGCTTACGAGCAGTACTTC.

V usage is TRBV27 and J usage is TRBJ2-3; 9 bases map to TRBD2. V lost 8 bases to trimming and J lost 5 bases; unmatched junction nucleotides: 11. CDR3 size: 15 residues. Germline V lookup: CDR1 MNHEY, CDR2 SMNVEV (reference sequence). CDR3 sequence (DNA): TGTGCCAGCGTAGGACTCGGCGGGGGGGGAGATACGCAGTATTTT. Translating gives CASVGLGGGGDTQYF.

V usage is TRBV9 and J usage is TRBJ1-2, with D tentatively TRBD1 (6 bases). The CDR3 loop spans 16 amino acids. Looked up from germline, CDR1 is SGDLS and CDR2 is YYNGEE. V was shortened by 3 bases and J by 0 bases, with 15 bases between the two germline ends. In nucleotides, the CDR3 is TGTGCCAGCAGCGGATCTCGACAGGACTCTAACTATGGCTACACCTTC. Protein: CASSGSRQDSNYGYTF. Based on the CDR3 plus reference TRBV9 and TRBJ1-2, the full variable domain is DSGVTQTPKHLITATGQRVTLRCSPRSGDLSVYWYQQSLDQGLQFLIQYYNGEERAKGNILERFSAQQFPDLHSELNLSSLELGDSALYFCASSGSRQDSNYGYTFGSGTRLTVV.

In its sample, this clone was seen a few times. The rearrangement links TRBV5-5 to TRBJ2-3; D ambiguous. This CDR3 is built from 17 residues. Germline values: CDR1 SGHKS, CDR2 YYEKEE (reference sequence). V was clipped by 1 base and J by 0 bases, with 15 bases between them. The CDR3 region is CASSLYFRATSTDTQYF. In DNA, the CDR3 is TGTGCCAGCAGCTTGTATTTCCGAGCGACTAGCACAGATACGCAGTATTTT.

The chain has TRBV28 and TRBJ2-5, with D perhaps given as TRBD1 or TRBD2 (5 bases each). The CDR3 sequence is 14 residues long. Per germline, CDR1 MDHEN and CDR2 SYDVKM. The V end was cut by 4 bases, the J end by 5 bases, with 14 bases between. The CDR3: CASSSSSEGETQYF. In DNA form, the CDR3 reads TGTGCCAGCAGTTCAAGCTCCGAGGGGGAGACCCAGTACTTC.

V is TRBV6-5 and J is TRBJ1-2, with D unresolved. With 0 bases removed from V and 0 bases from J, the gap between germline ends came to 11 bases. The CDR3 spans 16 residues. The V gene's germline CDR1 is MNHEY and CDR2 SVGAGI. CDR3 bases: TGTGCCAGCAGTTACTCCCCGGCAGGTCCTAACTATGGCTACACCTTC. Translated: CASSYSPAGPNYGYTF.

The CDR3 DNA sequence: TGTGCCAGCAGCCCCCCCTCCGGGAGCACAGATACGCAGTATTTT. Translated, it gives CASSPPSGSTDTQYF. The chain employs TRBV7-9 and TRBJ2-3; D unresolved. Germline CDR1 SEHNR, CDR2 FQNEAQ (reference sequence). Trimming took 5 bases from V and 0 from J, leaving 12 bases between them. The CDR3 spans 15 residues.

This clone appeared a few times. CDR3 bases: TGTGCCATCAGTGAGTTCCCGGGTTATAGCAATCAGCCCCAGCATTTT. Amino acids: CAISEFPGYSNQPQHF. The chain uses TRBV10-3 and TRBJ1-5, with D uncertain. V lost 1 base to trimming and J lost 0 bases, with 10 bases between them. The CDR3 length is 16 residues. Germline V lookup: CDR1 ENHRY, CDR2 SYGVKD.